This paragraph covers one T cell receptor beta chain sequence. This record comes from a study of blood T cell repertoires in COVID-19. Overall study: Acute-phase and convalescent COVID-19 samples originated in the United States, Italy and Spain.

Assay: immunoSEQ multiplex PCR; the TCRdb copy retains only in-frame clones and omits some. Counted here are approximately 220,000 clones, 70% to 90% occurring once; the ten biggest clones make up less than 4.5%. The sequencing sample was made of PBMCs or T cells enriched from blood (not recorded which). This TCR came from a woman in her thirties or forties with acute COVID-19.

The CDR3 sequence is CATSDSDRGWGYTF. The CDR3 bases are TGTGCCACCAGTGACTCGGACAGGGGATGGGGCTACACCTTC. V gene TRBV24-1 combines with J gene TRBJ1-2; 9 nucleotides match TRBD1. The germline V gene encodes CDR1 KGHDR and CDR2 SFDVKD. The CDR3 runs to 14 residues. J lost 8 bases, V lost 4 bases, and 7 bases had no gene match.